The 23 T cell receptor beta chains reported below all come from one sample, sequenced in a study of blood T cell repertoires in COVID-19. Using immunoSEQ multiplex PCR, the repertoire was profiled, and TCRdb retains in-frame clones only, with some absent. This table holds around 130,000 clones, about 83% found once. The source material was PBMCs or T cells enriched from blood (not recorded which). The receptors originated from a woman aged 45 to 65 with acute COVID-19.

The rearrangement uses TRBV5-1 and TRBJ2-7; weak D call: TRBD1 (5 bases). Germline assignment: CDR1 SGHRS and CDR2 YFSETQ. V was clipped by 2 bases and J by 0 bases, with 9 bases between them. The CDR3 sequence is 14 residues long. This CDR3 is CASSFRQGSYEQYF. DNA for the CDR3: TGCGCCAGCAGCTTTCGTCAGGGCTCCTACGAGCAGTACTTC.

The rearrangement uses TRBV19 and TRBJ1-3, with D tentatively TRBD1 (5 bases). In germline, CDR1 is LNHDA, CDR2 SQIVND (reference sequence). Trimming cost V 6 bases and J 0 bases, with 15 bases left between them. The CDR3 spans 16 residues. The CDR3 DNA is TGTGCCAGTAGCCCAATACCAGGGTTCTCTGGAAACACCATATATTTT. As protein: CASSPIPGFSGNTIYF. Supplemented by reference TRBV19 and TRBJ1-3, the full variable domain reads DGGITQSPKYLFRKEGQNVTLSCEQNLNHDAMYWYRQDPGQGLRLIYYSQIVNDFQKGDIAEGYSVSREKKESFPLTVTSAQKNPTAFYLCASSPIPGFSGNTIYFGEGSWLTVV.

V and J are TRBV7-2 and TRBJ2-1, with 9 bases identical to TRBD2. Germline-derived CDR1 and CDR2 are SGHTA and FQGNSA. The CDR3 contains 15 residues. Trimming at V came to 5 bases and at J to 9 bases, leaving 11 bases not matched to a gene. This CDR3 is CASSDLSGSQGEQFF. CDR3 bases: TGTGCCAGCAGCGACCTTAGCGGGAGCCAGGGTGAGCAGTTCTTC.

The chain recombines TRBV7-8 with TRBJ2-7; 9 nucleotides line up with TRBD1. The germline V gene encodes CDR1 SGHVS and CDR2 FQNEAQ. The CDR3 consists of 14 residues. With V trimmed by 5 bases and J by 0 bases, 2 bases remained unmatched. CDR3 in amino acids: CASSQTGGSYEQYF. DNA for the CDR3: TGTGCCAGCAGCCAGACAGGGGGCTCCTACGAGCAGTACTTC.

The J gene is TRBJ2-7, the V gene TRBV9, with D maybe TRBD2 (5 bases). This CDR3 contains 13 residues. The ends were cut back, 3 bases at V and 4 bases at J, with 11 bases in the middle. Germline V gene sequence: CDR1 SGDLS, CDR2 YYNGEE. The DNA for the CDR3 is TGTGCCAGCAGCGCGGGGTGGGGTTACGAGCAGTACTTC. Translation: CASSAGWGYEQYF.

The J gene is TRBJ2-1, the V gene TRBV6-6; 12 bases fit TRBD2. CDR1 is MNHNY and CDR2 is SVGAGI in the germline V gene (reference sequence). This CDR3 region has 16 residues. With V trimmed by 10 bases and J by 5 bases, 12 bases remained unmatched. The CDR3 region is CATKGGRTSGNNEQFF. The CDR3 bases are TGTGCCACCAAAGGGGGGAGGACTAGCGGGAACAATGAGCAGTTCTTC.

The rearrangement links TRBV5-1 to TRBJ1-1; D is uncertain. With 1 base removed from V and 0 bases from J, the gap between germline ends came to 10 bases. The length of the CDR3 is 15 residues. Germline V gene sequence: CDR1 SGHRS, CDR2 YFSETQ. In DNA, the CDR3 is TGCGCCAGCAGCTTGTACGATCCAGTGAACACTGAAGCTTTCTTT. Encoded protein: CASSLYDPVNTEAFF.

This clone was observed a few times. This sequence joins TRBV10-3 and TRBJ2-3, with D perhaps TRBD1 (6 bases). The CDR3 sequence is 15 residues long. Trimming took 6 bases from V and 1 from J, leaving 14 bases between them. From germline, CDR1 is ENHRY and CDR2 SYGVKD. CDR3 sequence: CAISKGGVGTDTQYF. As DNA, the CDR3 is TGTGCCATCAGCAAAGGGGGTGTTGGCACAGATACGCAGTATTTT.

Concerning this clone: Germline is not matched at one junction end, which may reflect a read error. The chain couples TRBV6-6 to TRBJ1-2, with D unresolved. Per the germline V gene, CDR1 is MNHNY and CDR2 is SVGAGI (reference sequence). The CDR3 runs 10 residues. The CDR3 region is CASSYSWPVF. The CDR3 bases are TGTGCCAGCAGTTACTCTTGGCCCGTCTTC.

This chain connects TRBV4-1 to TRBJ2-1, with 15 bases lining up with TRBD2. Germline V lookup: CDR1 MGHRA, CDR2 YSYEKL. V shed 4 bases, J shed 4 bases, and the junction held 8 bases outside the gene matches. The CDR3 length is 18 residues. DNA for the CDR3: TGCGCCAGCAGCCCCCTACCGGGACTAGCGGGAGGTTACAATGAGCAGTTCTTC. Encoded protein: CASSPLPGLAGGYNEQFF.

In this sample, this clone turned up a few times. The chain joins TRBV19 to TRBJ2-2; tentatively, D is TRBD1 (7 bases). Germline CDR1 and CDR2: LNHDA and SQIVND (reference sequence). Trimming took 1 base from V and 0 from J, leaving 9 bases between them. This CDR3 spans 16 amino acids. CDR3 loop: CASSIGGTANTGELFF. DNA of the CDR3: TGTGCCAGTAGTATAGGCGGGACAGCGAACACCGGGGAGCTGTTTTTT.

The V call is TRBV18, the J call TRBJ2-7; TRBD2 might be the D (6 bases). The germline gives CDR1 KGHSH, CDR2 LQKENI. The V end lost 2 bases, the J end lost 0 bases, and 11 bases lay between the germline ends. CDR3 length: 15 amino acids. The CDR3, as DNA: TGTGCCAGCTCACCAGCGGGGTGGAGCTCCTACGAGCAGTACTTC. Translated: CASSPAGWSSYEQYF.

In DNA, the CDR3 is TGTGCCAGTAATCATCGGGATCAGCCCCAGCATTTT. This encodes CASNHRDQPQHF. V is TRBV19 and J is TRBJ1-5; the D is unclear. V lost 7 bases to trimming and J lost 5 bases, with 9 bases between them. The germline V gene encodes CDR1 LNHDA and CDR2 SQIVND (reference sequence). The CDR3 is 12 amino acids.

A few counts support this clone. The chain links TRBV7-9 to TRBJ2-2; D perhaps matches TRBD1 (6 bases). Per germline, CDR1 SEHNR and CDR2 FQNEAQ (reference sequence). V was trimmed by 5 bases and J by 0 bases, leaving 10 bases between them. This CDR3 comprises 15 residues. The CDR3 DNA reads TGTGCCAGCAGCCCCGGGACAACGAACACCGGGGAGCTGTTTTTT. Amino acid sequence: CASSPGTTNTGELFF.

Worth noting for this clone: Relative to the germline gene, one junction end is altered; a read error may explain this. The V and J genes are TRBV4-2 and TRBJ1-5, with a weak D call TRBD1 (5 bases). Per the germline V gene, CDR1 is LGHNA and CDR2 is YNFKEQ. The CDR3 runs to 22 residues. CDR3 DNA: TGTGCCAGCAGCCTTCGGTTGGGGTATCGGGACGCCTTCGGTACTAGCGATCAGCCCCAGCATTTT. Its translation is CASSLRLGYRDAFGTSDQPQHF.

The chain combines TRBV9 with TRBJ1-5; maybe TRBD1 (5 bases). Between the trimmed V and J ends, which lost 4 bases and 7 bases, there was a span of 15 bases. Germline CDR1 SGDLS, CDR2 YYNGEE. The CDR3 totals 14 residues. CDR3 nucleotides: TGTGCCAGCAGCCTCGGGGGGGACGGCCAGCCCCAGCATTTT. It translates to CASSLGGDGQPQHF.

The chain combines TRBV7-2 with TRBJ1-5, with D possibly TRBD1 on 5 matching bases. The CDR3 sequence is 13 residues long. V dropped 5 bases and J dropped 6 bases, with 11 bases sitting between them. Germline CDR1 and CDR2: SGHTA and FQGNSA. In DNA form, the CDR3 reads TGTGCCAGCAGCCCCCGGCAGGGTCAGCCCCAGCATTTT. It translates to CASSPRQGQPQHF.

J is TRBJ2-5 and V is TRBV27; the D gene is possibly TRBD1 (6 bases). The CDR3 contains 16 residues. V was trimmed by 4 bases and J by 6 bases, leaving 21 bases between them. Germline V gene lookup returns CDR1 MNHEY and CDR2 SMNVEV (reference sequence). CDR3 sequence reads: CASSSIAQGMLKTQYF. The CDR3 DNA is TGTGCCAGCAGTTCCATAGCCCAGGGGATGTTGAAGACCCAGTACTTC.

In nucleotides, the CDR3 is TGTGCCACCCAGGGACTAGCGGGAGGCGAGCAGTACTTC. It encodes CATQGLAGGEQYF. The V call is TRBV19, the J call TRBJ2-7, with TRBD2 matching 15 bases. J lost 6 bases, V lost 10 bases, and 4 bases had no gene match. The CDR3 has 13 residues. The V gene's germline CDR1 is LNHDA and CDR2 SQIVND (reference sequence).

The V gene is TRBV3-1 (or the pseudogene TRBV3-2), the J gene TRBJ2-1; D gene unclear. Between the trimmed V and J ends, which lost 2 bases and 1 base, there was a span of 9 bases. CDR1 and CDR2 from the germline V gene are LGHDT and YNNKEL (reference sequence). CDR3 length: 15 amino acids. CDR3 in amino acids: CASSQRVRSYNEQFF. The CDR3 DNA reads TGTGCCAGCAGCCAACGGGTAAGGTCCTACAATGAGCAGTTCTTC.

This chain uses TRBV10-3 with TRBJ2-5; TRBD2 matches at 8 bases. The V segment lost 1 base and the J segment 2 bases; nucleotides outside the gene matches: 6. The CDR3 spans 16 residues. CDR1 is ENHRY and CDR2 is SYGVKD in the germline V gene. This CDR3 is CAISEFRAGDQETQYF. The CDR3 nucleotides are TGTGCCATCAGTGAGTTCCGAGCGGGAGATCAAGAGACCCAGTACTTC.

The chain has TRBV6-5 and TRBJ1-1; 8 bases line up with TRBD1. V gave up 7 bases and J gave up 2 bases; unmatched junction bases: 9. Looked up from germline, CDR1 is MNHEY and CDR2 is SVGAGI. The CDR3 contains 15 residues. In DNA form, the CDR3 reads TGTGCCAGCACCAAACCGGACAGGGCCAACACTGAAGCTTTCTTT. Amino acid sequence: CASTKPDRANTEAFF.

The genes are TRBV11-3 and TRBJ2-7; 13 bases map to TRBD2. Losses at the gene ends were 0 bases for V and 0 bases for J; bases not matched to a gene: 8. CDR3 length: 19 amino acids. The germline CDR1 and CDR2 sequences are SGHNT and YENEEA. In nucleotides, the CDR3 is TGTGCCAGCAGCTTAGATACCCGGACTAGCGGGAGCTCCTCCTACGAGCAGTACTTC. Its protein product is CASSLDTRTSGSSSYEQYF.